This note documents a single T cell receptor beta chain sequence. Its antigen is not identified. Profiling relied on immunoSEQ multiplex PCR, and the TCRdb table lists in-frame clones only, not all of them. Here the sample spans 60,000 or so clones, about nine tenths being singletons. This entry comes from a study of OX40 agonist ivuxolimab in advanced cancers. About the study: In three patients, partial responses were observed, one with hepatocellular carcinoma and two with cutaneous melanoma.

Whole-study results and caveats: Antigens targeted by the expanded peripheral T cells were not determined. CD8+ T cells (on average) carried more expanded clones than CD4+ T cells. CD4+ and CD8+ blood T cells expanded clonally by week 6 at 0.1 to 3.0 mg/kg.

The receptor was isolated from an adult with an advanced solid tumor such as melanoma, head and neck, liver or kidney cancer. The source was CD4+ or CD8+ T cells sorted from blood, collected in a trial of the OX40 agonist ivuxolimab.

The CDR3 spells CASSPQGRNEKLFF. CDR3 DNA sequence: TGCGCCAGCAGCCCACAGGGCAGAAATGAAAAACTGTTTTTT. The chain recombines TRBV5-1 with TRBJ1-4, with D perhaps TRBD1 (6 bases). The CDR3 spans 14 residues. The V gene lost 4 bases and the J gene lost 5 bases, with 12 bases spanning the gap. Germline loops: CDR1 SGHRS, CDR2 YFSETQ.